These 21 T cell receptor beta chains share one sample of origin, sequenced in a study of control samples from healthy donors and cancer patients. The data were produced by immunoSEQ multiplex PCR, yet TCRdb's version contains in-frame clones alone and is incomplete. There are about 75,000 clones in the sample; 94% occur only once, and approximately 5.7% lies in the top ten. Sample: blood. The receptors originated from a woman aged 40 to 49 in good health.

This CDR3 is CASSQDSLYSNQPQHF. For the CDR3, the DNA is TGCGCCAGCAGCCAAGATTCCCTCTATAGCAATCAGCCCCAGCATTTT. The chain carries TRBV4-3 and TRBJ1-5; D ambiguous. V lost 0 bases to trimming and J lost 0 bases, with 9 bases between them. Germline CDR1 LGHNA, CDR2 YSLEER. The CDR3 runs 16 residues.

Here the CDR3 reads CAWSVRGGTGELFF. The DNA of the CDR3 is TGTGCCTGGAGTGTACGGGGTGGAACCGGGGAGCTGTTTTTT. The chain is built from TRBV30 and TRBJ2-2; maybe TRBD2 (5 bases). Trimming shortened V by 0 bases and J by 5 bases, and 10 bases separated the two germline ends. Germline V gives CDR1 GTSNPN, CDR2 SVGIG (reference sequence). The CDR3 extends over 14 amino acids.

The chain uses TRBV7-9 and TRBJ2-7; 8 bases align to TRBD1. Unmatched junction bases numbered 10, after V lost 5 bases and J lost 1 base. The CDR3 has 16 amino acids. Germline CDR1 SEHNR, CDR2 FQNEAQ (reference sequence). The CDR3 sequence: CASSVGQGVESYEQYF. CDR3 bases: TGTGCCAGCAGCGTCGGACAGGGAGTCGAATCCTACGAGCAGTACTTC.

The chain uses TRBV5-1 and TRBJ2-3, with unresolved D. The CDR3 totals 12 residues. CDR1 and CDR2 (germline): SGHRS, YFSETQ. V gave up 7 bases and J gave up 0 bases, with 6 bases separating them. For the CDR3, the DNA is TGCGCCAGCTCCCTCAGCACAGATACGCAGTATTTT. Its translation is CASSLSTDTQYF.

The chain joins TRBV9 to TRBJ2-7; no clear D gene. The V gene lost 0 bases and the J gene lost 0 bases, with 10 bases spanning the gap. CDR1 is SGDLS, CDR2 YYNGEE, per germline. This CDR3 comprises 15 residues. The CDR3 reads CASSVGPGVSYEQYF. As DNA, the CDR3 is TGTGCCAGCAGCGTAGGGCCGGGCGTCTCCTACGAGCAGTACTTC. Full variable domain (remainder filled in from reference TRBV9 and TRBJ2-7): DSGVTQTPKHLITATGQRVTLRCSPRSGDLSVYWYQQSLDQGLQFLIQYYNGEERAKGNILERFSAQQFPDLHSELNLSSLELGDSALYFCASSVGPGVSYEQYFGPGTRLTVT.

The chain uses TRBV28 and TRBJ2-2; possible D gene TRBD1, 6 bases. The CDR3 loop spans 13 amino acids. Germline CDR1 MDHEN, CDR2 SYDVKM. V gave up 6 bases and J gave up 7 bases, with 12 bases separating them. In DNA, the CDR3 is TGTGCCAGCAGAAAACAGGGCGGCGGGGAGCTGTTTTTT. This codes for CASRKQGGGELFF.

The chain uses TRBV28 and TRBJ2-5; D is ambiguous. This CDR3 comprises 13 residues. V dropped 6 bases and J dropped 2 bases, with 10 bases sitting between them. Germline V lookup: CDR1 MDHEN, CDR2 SYDVKM. Here the CDR3 DNA reads TGTGCCAGCAGCGTACATTCTCAAGAGACCCAGTACTTC. This codes for CASSVHSQETQYF.

The genes are TRBV7-7 and TRBJ2-7, with TRBD2 matching over 7 bases. CDR1 and CDR2 (germline): SSHAT, FNYEAQ (reference sequence). Unmatched junction bases numbered 5, after V lost 3 bases and J lost 6 bases. This CDR3 has 13 residues. For the CDR3, the DNA is TGTGCCAGCAGCTTGGCGGGAGCCCTCGAGCAGTACTTC. Its protein product is CASSLAGALEQYF. Looking up the rest from reference TRBV7-7 and TRBJ2-7 gives the full variable domain: GAGVSQSPRYKVTKRGQDVTLRCDPISSHATLYWYQQALGQGPEFLTYFNYEAQPDKSGLPSDRFSAERPEGSISTLTIQRTEQRDSAMYRCASSLAGALEQYFGPGTRLTVT.

This rearrangement joins TRBV12-3 or TRBV12-4 to TRBJ2-5, with D unclear. V was cut by 3 bases and J by 3 bases, with 8 bases left in between. The CDR3 is made up of 13 amino acids. CDR3 sequence (DNA): TGTGCCAGCAGTTTGCAGGAAGAAGAGACCCAGTACTTC. Residues: CASSLQEEETQYF.

The V gene is TRBV3-1 (or the pseudogene TRBV3-2), the J gene TRBJ1-1; unclear D gene. Germline CDR1 and CDR2: LGHDT and YNNKEL (reference sequence). The CDR3 sequence is 13 residues long. Trimming took off 4 bases at V and 0 bases at J, with 6 bases between the two ends. CDR3 DNA: TGTGCCAGCAGCCCAGCAATGAACACTGAAGCTTTCTTT. Protein sequence: CASSPAMNTEAFF.

The chain recombines TRBV5-1 with TRBJ2-1, with D hard to call. The CDR3 contains 14 residues. Germline loops: CDR1 SGHRS, CDR2 YFSETQ. V lost 3 bases and J lost 4, with 11 bases in between. The CDR3 here is CASSSEWGYNEQFF. The CDR3 DNA follows: TGCGCCAGCAGCTCCGAGTGGGGTTACAATGAGCAGTTCTTC.

This chain connects TRBV7-6 to TRBJ2-2, with D perhaps TRBD2 (6 bases). Trimming stripped 4 bases from V and 3 bases from J, with 12 bases between. In germline, CDR1 is SGHVS, CDR2 FNYEAQ. This CDR3 contains 15 residues. The CDR3 nucleotides are TGTGCCAGCAGCTCATCTAGCGTAGACACCGGGGAGCTGTTTTTT. This gives the protein CASSSSSVDTGELFF.

V gene TRBV11-3 combines with J gene TRBJ2-2, with D possibly TRBD1 on 6 matching bases. The CDR3 spans 14 residues. Trimming took 5 bases from V and 2 from J, leaving 9 bases between them. Germline V lookup: CDR1 SGHNT, CDR2 YENEEA. The CDR3 DNA reads TGTGCCAGCAGCAAGGACAGCAACACCGGGGAGCTGTTTTTT. Protein: CASSKDSNTGELFF.

In this sample, this clone turned up once. The CDR3 here is CASSLDQGPLSAFF. CDR3 nucleotides: TGTGCCAGCAGCTTGGATCAGGGTCCTTTGTCGGCTTTCTTT. V gene TRBV5-4 combines with J gene TRBJ1-1; TRBD1 might be the D (5 bases). Trimming removed 0 bases from V and 11 bases from J, with 17 bases in between. The CDR3 sequence is 14 residues long. CDR1 is SGHNT and CDR2 is YYREEE in the germline V gene (reference sequence).

This clone was seen only once. A junction boundary mismatches the germline segment, possibly from a read error. This rearrangement joins TRBV30 to TRBJ2-3; TRBD1 matches at 7 bases. The CDR3 sequence is 12 residues long. Germline V gene lookup returns CDR1 GTSNPN and CDR2 SVGIG (reference sequence). CDR3 amino acids: CASRPDRAFATF. As DNA, the CDR3 is TGTGCCAGCAGACCCGACAGGGCGTTCGCGACTTTT.

The chain links TRBV4-2 to TRBJ2-1; D might be TRBD2 (6 bases). There are 17 residues in the CDR3. Trimming removed 1 base at V and 6 bases at J, with 19 bases between. Germline loops: CDR1 LGHNA, CDR2 YNFKEQ. The chain's CDR3 is CASSQVGWGDEGNEQFF. CDR3 nucleotide sequence: TGTGCCAGCAGCCAAGTAGGTTGGGGGGATGAGGGCAATGAGCAGTTCTTC.

The CDR3 DNA reads TGTGCCAGCAGCCCCGGACAGCCAAATTCACCCCTCCACTTT. It yields the protein CASSPGQPNSPLHF. The rearrangement links TRBV6-6 to TRBJ1-6, with a tentative D call TRBD1 (6 bases). The CDR3 covers 14 residues. Trimming removed 6 bases at V and 7 bases at J, with 13 bases between. Germline CDR1 reads MNHNY; CDR2 reads SVGAGI (reference sequence).

The CDR3 DNA follows: TGTGCCAGCTCACCACCTCCGGGACAGGGGACCGGGGAGCTGTTTTTT. It encodes CASSPPPGQGTGELFF. The rearrangement links TRBV18 to TRBJ2-2, with TRBD1 matching 10 bases. There are 16 residues in the CDR3. The J segment lost 5 bases and the V segment lost 0 bases, leaving 3 bases of the junction unmatched. The germline V gene has CDR1 KGHSH and CDR2 LQKENI. Using reference TRBV18 and TRBJ2-2 for the parts outside the CDR3, the full variable domain is NAGVMQNPRHLVRRRGQEARLRCSPMKGHSHVYWYRQLPEEGLKFMVYLQKENIIDESGMPKERFSAEFPKEGPSILRIQQVVRGDSAAYFCASSPPPGQGTGELFFGEGSRLTVL.

V usage is TRBV5-4 and J usage is TRBJ1-1; D is unresolved. Trimming left V 0 bases short and J 3 bases short, with 6 bases between. The V gene's germline CDR1 is SGHNT and CDR2 YYREEE (reference sequence). The CDR3 is 13 amino acids. The CDR3: CASSLGWDTEAFF. As DNA, the CDR3 is TGTGCCAGCAGCTTGGGCTGGGACACTGAAGCTTTCTTT.

The V call is TRBV2, the J call TRBJ1-1, with 7 bases identical to TRBD1. The length of the CDR3 is 17 residues. CDR1 and CDR2 (germline): SNHLY, FYNNEI. J lost 3 bases, V lost 5 bases, and 15 bases had no gene match. The CDR3 coding sequence is TGTGCCAGCAGTACGGAAACAGGGGTCGTAAAGCACACTGAAGCTTTCTTT. Translated, it gives CASSTETGVVKHTEAFF.

The chain joins TRBV27 to TRBJ2-1; 7 bases fit TRBD2. The V gene end was trimmed by 6 bases and the J gene end by 3 bases; junction bases not matched to a gene: 11. Germline values: CDR1 MNHEY, CDR2 SMNVEV (reference sequence). The CDR3 loop spans 16 amino acids. The CDR3 protein is CASSRPAGQIYNEQFF. CDR3 DNA sequence: TGTGCCAGCAGCCGCCCAGCGGGGCAAATCTACAATGAGCAGTTCTTC.